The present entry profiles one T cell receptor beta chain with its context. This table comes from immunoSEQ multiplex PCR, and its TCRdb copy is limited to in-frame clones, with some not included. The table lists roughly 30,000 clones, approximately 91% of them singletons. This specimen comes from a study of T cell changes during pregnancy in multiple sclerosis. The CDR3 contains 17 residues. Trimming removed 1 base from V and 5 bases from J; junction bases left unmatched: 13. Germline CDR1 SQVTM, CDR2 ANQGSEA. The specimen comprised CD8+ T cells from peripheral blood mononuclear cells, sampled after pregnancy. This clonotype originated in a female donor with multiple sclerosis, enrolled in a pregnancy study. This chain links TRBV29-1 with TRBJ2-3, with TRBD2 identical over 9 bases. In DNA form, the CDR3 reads TGCAGCGTTGAAGCTTGGGAGCGGGCTAGCGGGGAAGATACGCAGTATTTT. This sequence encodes CSVEAWERASGEDTQYF.